The entry below gives a single T cell receptor beta chain sequence along with its context. Its matching antigen is unknown. This sample is part of a study of cytomegalovirus exposure and HLA in healthy donors. Study-wide points: Serostatus for CMV was the only available immune exposure information.

The CDR3 runs to 20 residues. The junction had 19 bases not matched to a gene; V was cut back by 1 base and J by 3 bases. Germline lookup yields CDR1 GTSNPN and CDR2 SVGIG (reference sequence). The study ran its PCR with 60 Vbeta and 13 Jbeta primers. Generated by immunoSEQ multiplex PCR, the TCRdb table keeps only in-frame clones and is missing some. Counted here are over 110,000 clones, 70% to 80% occurring once; the ten biggest clones make up 3.1%. The sequenced material came from PBMCs. The genes are TRBV30 and TRBJ2-2, with 8 bases lining up with TRBD1. The TCR comes from a female donor in good health and CMV-seronegative. The CDR3 region is CAWSEELYFRGRWDTGELFF. Here the CDR3 DNA reads TGTGCCTGGAGTGAGGAGTTGTATTTCAGGGGGCGGTGGGACACCGGGGAGCTGTTTTTT.